One sample yielded the 8 T cell receptor beta chains listed below, sequenced in a study of cytomegalovirus exposure and HLA in healthy donors. The PCR contained 60 Vbeta and 13 Jbeta primers. The assay was immunoSEQ multiplex PCR, and TCRdb's table has in-frame clones only and misses some. The sample holds about 130,000 clones; around 69% are singletons and the top ten take 2.9%. Sequenced sample: PBMCs. These receptors came from a human donor in good health.

This chain connects TRBV6-6 to TRBJ2-1; 9 nucleotides align to TRBD2. Germline CDR1 MNHNY, CDR2 SVGAGI (reference sequence). V lost 6 bases and J lost 0; bases outside the gene matches: 6. There are 16 residues in the CDR3. The CDR3 DNA is TGTGCCAGCAGGACTAGCGGAAGGAACTCCTACAATGAGCAGTTCTTC. Amino acids: CASRTSGRNSYNEQFF.

V usage is TRBV5-1 and J usage is TRBJ2-5; TRBD2 matches at 14 bases. Germline V gives CDR1 SGHRS, CDR2 YFSETQ. CDR3 size: 15 residues. CDR3 DNA sequence: TGCCCCACCGGGACTAGCGGGAGTCGGGGCGAGACCCAGTACTTC. Translating gives CPTGTSGSRGETQYF. Full variable domain (remainder filled in from reference TRBV5-1 and TRBJ2-5): KAGVTQTPRYLIKTRGQQVTLSCSPISGHRSVSWYQQTPGQGLQFLFEYFSETQRNKGNFPGRFSGRQFSNSRSEMNVSTLELGDSALYLCPTGTSGSRGETQYFGPGTRLLVL.

V usage is TRBV27 and J usage is TRBJ2-2; D is unresolved. Deletions cut 3 bases from V and 7 bases from J, with 6 bases between. This CDR3 has 12 residues. In germline, CDR1 is MNHEY, CDR2 SMNVEV (reference sequence). The CDR3 nucleotides are TGTGCCAGCAGTTTTCGAGGCGGGGAGCTGTTTTTT. The encoded protein is CASSFRGGELFF.

The rearrangement uses TRBV7-8 and TRBJ2-7; D gene uncertain. Looked up from germline, CDR1 is SGHVS and CDR2 is FQNEAQ. Trimming took off 2 bases at V and 0 bases at J, with 17 bases between the two ends. The CDR3 totals 17 residues. The CDR3 is CASSLLPSDLSSYEQYF. CDR3 DNA sequence: TGTGCCAGCAGCTTACTCCCATCCGACTTGAGCTCCTACGAGCAGTACTTC. Complete variable domain (other parts from reference TRBV7-8 and TRBJ2-7): GAGVSQSPRYKVAKRGQDVALRCDPISGHVSLFWYQQALGQGPEFLTYFQNEAQLDKSGLPSDRFFAERPEGSVSTLKIQRTQQEDSAVYLCASSLLPSDLSSYEQYFGPGTRLTVT.

This clone occurred once. The rearrangement uses TRBV19 and TRBJ2-7; 9 bases match TRBD1. Germline V gives CDR1 LNHDA, CDR2 SQIVND (reference sequence). The length of the CDR3 is 15 residues. Trimming cost V 5 bases and J 3 bases; bases outside gene matches: 8. The CDR3 DNA is TGTGCCAGTAGTGCCGGGACAGGGACTCGCTACGAGCAGTACTTC. It codes for CASSAGTGTRYEQYF.

This chain links TRBV7-2 with TRBJ2-2; 8 bases are shared with TRBD2. The V gene's germline CDR1 is SGHTA and CDR2 FQGNSA. This CDR3 is 16 amino acids long. V lost 0 bases to trimming and J lost 0 bases; unmatched junction nucleotides: 0. DNA of the CDR3: TGTGCCAGCAGCTTAGCGGGACTAGCGAACACCGGGGAGCTGTTTTTT. Encoded protein: CASSLAGLANTGELFF.

The genes are TRBV19 and TRBJ2-5; D is possibly TRBD1 (6 bases). There are 15 residues in the CDR3. V lost 3 bases, J lost 5 bases, and 16 bases lay in between. CDR1 is LNHDA and CDR2 is SQIVND in the germline V gene (reference sequence). CDR3 DNA sequence: TGTGCCAGTAGTATCGGACTTTCGAGGGGGGAGACCCAGTACTTC. Encoded protein: CASSIGLSRGETQYF.

The rearrangement joins TRBV9 to TRBJ1-1; the match to TRBD1 covers 7 bases. The germline V gene encodes CDR1 SGDLS and CDR2 YYNGEE. J was trimmed by 0 bases and V by 0 bases; bases with no gene match: 2. The CDR3 has 15 amino acids. CDR3 in DNA: TGTGCCAGCAGCGTAGGGGACAGCCTGAACACTGAAGCTTTCTTT. Translating gives CASSVGDSLNTEAFF. Using reference TRBV9 and TRBJ1-1 for the parts outside the CDR3, the full variable domain is DSGVTQTPKHLITATGQRVTLRCSPRSGDLSVYWYQQSLDQGLQFLIQYYNGEERAKGNILERFSAQQFPDLHSELNLSSLELGDSALYFCASSVGDSLNTEAFFGQGTRLTVV.